The TCR beta chain under discussion was sequenced for a study of T-cell memory formation after mild COVID-19. MiXCR was run by TCRdb on the 5' RACE reads, yielding one entry per CDR3 protein. The repertoire holds fewer than 95,000 distinct CDR3 sequences, about 15% seen once, with about 43% in the top ten. This clonotype was counted between two and nine times. Trimming took off 1 base at V and 5 bases at J, with 3 bases between the two ends. Germline-derived CDR1 and CDR2 are SGHDT and YYEEEE. This CDR3 has 11 amino acids. This sequence originates from a young man who had mild COVID-19 (a few samples of this study predate the infection). Cell type and time point are not known. The gene calls are TRBV5-6 and TRBJ2-5, with no clear D. The sample was PBMCs or a T cell subset sorted from them (not recorded which). The chain's CDR3 is CASSLWETQYF. The CDR3, as DNA: TGTGCCAGCAGCTTGTGGGAGACCCAGTACTTC.